These 31 T cell receptor beta chains share one sample of origin, sequenced in a study of blood T cells in healthy people across ages (dated by TCRdb to the mid-2010s). The library was obtained by 5' RACE. Reads for this sample came from an Illumina HiSeq 2500. A second 7 to 11 cycle PCR used a sample-barcoded 5' primer and a J-beta primer mix. The raw public data were reprocessed by TCRdb itself: fastp quality trimming at Q25, MiXCR clonotype calling, in-frame beta chains only. Every entry covers one CDR3 protein and lists the most common genes and DNA from its rows. The sample includes hundreds of thousands of distinct CDR3 sequences, with about 30% observed a single time. The top ten constitute 15% to 18% of the sample. The material sequenced was blood. Receptor source: an elderly woman in good health.

This clonotype has a count of ten or more. The chain employs TRBV20-1 and TRBJ2-6, with D unresolved. The germline V gene has CDR1 DFQATT and CDR2 SNEGSKA (reference sequence). The length of the CDR3 is 17 residues. V was cut by 0 bases and J by 0 bases, with 12 bases left in between. The CDR3 DNA reads as TGCAGTGCTAGAGAAAGGGCCTGGAACTCTGGGGCCAACGTCCTGACTTTC. Residues: CSARERAWNSGANVLTF.

This clonotype was recorded many times. The chain employs TRBV3-1 and TRBJ2-3, with 10 bases lining up with TRBD1. The trim removed 4 bases at V and 3 bases at J, leaving 4 bases unmatched. CDR3 length: 15 residues. CDR1 is LGHDT and CDR2 is YNNKEL in the germline V gene (reference sequence). CDR3 bases: TGTGCCAGCAGCCTCCGGACAGGGGGAACAGATACGCAGTATTTT. Amino acid sequence: CASSLRTGGTDTQYF.

The rearrangement links TRBV6-1 to TRBJ1-6; D is uncertain. The CDR3 extends over 14 amino acids. V was trimmed by 6 bases and J by 7 bases, leaving 13 bases between them. Germline CDR1 reads MNHNS; CDR2 reads SASEGT. The CDR3 spells CASSPTWSNSPLHF. The CDR3 region has the DNA TGTGCCAGCAGCCCAACCTGGTCCAATTCACCCCTCCACTTT.

A remark on this clonotype: A much larger clone is a single base away; this may be a read error. Given the absence of the conserved phenylalanine or tryptophan at the CDR3 end, a read error is likely. V and J are TRBV29-1 and TRBJ2-1, with 7 bases fitting TRBD2. The germline CDR1 and CDR2 sequences are SQVTM and ANQGSEA. The ends lost 7 bases at V and 3 bases at J; junction bases unmatched: 3. CDR3 size: 12 residues. DNA for the CDR3: TGCAGCGGCCGGGACTACTACAATGAGCAGTTCCTC. Translation: CSGRDYYNEQFL.

This clonotype was seen at least ten times. The chain carries TRBV12-3 or TRBV12-4 and TRBJ2-7; 12 bases match TRBD2. V shed 6 bases and J 5 bases; nucleotides not matched to a gene: 8. The CDR3 consists of 15 residues. CDR3 DNA sequence: TGTGCCAGCAGACGTGGACTAGCGGGGACCGACGAGCAGTACTTC. It is translated as CASRRGLAGTDEQYF.

This clonotype has a count of ten or more. The CDR3 DNA is TGTGCCAGCAGCTTTCAATCCATGCGGCTAGCGGGCGAGCAGTACTTC. Encoded protein: CASSFQSMRLAGEQYF. The genes are TRBV21-1 and TRBJ2-7; the table's D call TRBD2 went unverified against the DNA. TRBV21-1 is a listed pseudogene. The CDR3 is 16 amino acids.

This clonotype was seen ten or more times. This sequence joins TRBV7-2 and TRBJ2-5; TRBD2 aligns across 12 bases. V was clipped by 0 bases and J by 2 bases; unmatched bases: 1. The CDR3 totals 16 residues. CDR1 is SGHTA, CDR2 FQGNSA, per germline. The CDR3 DNA reads TGTGCCAGCAGCTTAGCTCTAGCGGGGGGGCAAGAGACCCAGTACTTC. It yields the protein CASSLALAGGQETQYF.

A few counts support this clonotype. Since a much larger clone is just one base distant, this may be a read error. The rearrangement uses TRBV9 and TRBJ2-1, with 8 positions matching TRBD2. Germline-derived CDR1 and CDR2 are SGDLS and YYNGEE. CDR3 length equals 15 residues. The J segment lost 7 bases and the V segment lost 4 bases, leaving 10 bases of the junction unmatched. CDR3 sequence: CASSRSGGLGNEQFF. CDR3 DNA: TGTGCCAGCAGCAGAAGCGGGGGTCTGGGTAATGAGCAGTTCTTC.

This clonotype was counted only a few times. Just one base apart from a much larger clone, this may be a read error. V gene TRBV5-1 combines with J gene TRBJ2-1; TRBD1 is a possible D gene (6 bases). The DNA end lines up better with TRBJ2-7; the J call may be wrong. This CDR3 has 15 residues. Germline V CDR1 and CDR2: SGHRS, YFSETQ. The CDR3 sequence: CASTLQGSSYNEQYF. The CDR3 nucleotides read TGCGCCAGCACCCTCCAGGGGAGCTCCTACAATGAGCAGTACTTC.

The chain recombines TRBV14 with TRBJ2-5, with TRBD2 matching over 7 bases. The CDR3 is made up of 15 amino acids. Losses at the gene ends were 3 bases for V and 4 bases for J; bases not matched to a gene: 8. From germline, CDR1 is SGHDN and CDR2 FVKESK. Here the CDR3 DNA reads TGTGCCAGCAGCCAGGGAGGGTTGTTGGGAGAGACCCAGTACTTC. The encoded protein is CASSQGGLLGETQYF.

The chain uses TRBV20-1 and TRBJ1-5; D may be TRBD1 (5 bases). With 0 bases removed from V and 1 base from J, the gap between germline ends came to 13 bases. The CDR3 sequence is 16 residues long. Germline assignment: CDR1 DFQATT and CDR2 SNEGSKA (reference sequence). This chain's CDR3 is CSAREGGRGSNQPQHF. The DNA for the CDR3 is TGCAGTGCTAGAGAGGGGGGGAGGGGAAGCAATCAGCCCCAGCATTTT.

On this clonotype: This clone may be a read error of a much larger clone one base away. Here the CDR3 reads CAGSFGGFGPNEKLFF. The CDR3 nucleotides read TGTGCCGGCAGCTTCGGGGGGTTTGGTCCTAATGAAAAACTGTTTTTT. The chain combines TRBV7-2 with TRBJ1-4; the D gene is possibly TRBD1 (5 bases). In germline, CDR1 is SGHTA, CDR2 FQGNSA. CDR3 length: 16 amino acids.

This clonotype appeared many times. V gene TRBV30 combines with J gene TRBJ2-7; 15 bases align to TRBD2. The J segment lost 1 base and the V segment lost 8 bases, leaving 6 bases of the junction unmatched. Looked up from germline, CDR1 is GTSNPN and CDR2 is SVGIG (reference sequence). The CDR3 totals 15 residues. The CDR3 sequence is CAAPGLAGGSYEQYF. The CDR3 DNA sequence: TGTGCCGCCCCGGGACTAGCGGGGGGATCCTACGAGCAGTACTTC.

This clonotype was seen a handful of times. This chain links TRBV18 with TRBJ1-1; weak D call: TRBD1 (5 bases). Germline CDR1 reads KGHSH; CDR2 reads LQKENI. V was clipped by 3 bases and J by 5 bases, with 19 bases between them. The CDR3 loop spans 16 amino acids. The CDR3 here is CASSPPRGPRETEAFF. CDR3 DNA sequence: TGTGCCAGCTCACCTCCCCGTGGGCCCAGGGAGACTGAAGCTTTCTTT.

The chain combines TRBV7-2 with TRBJ1-2; weak D call: TRBD1 (5 bases). Germline CDR1 SGHTA, CDR2 FQGNSA. This CDR3 contains 13 residues. The V gene lost 5 bases and the J gene lost 12 bases, with 19 bases spanning the gap. CDR3 in amino acids: CASSPAGDPTHTF. CDR3 nucleotide sequence: TGTGCCAGCAGCCCTGCGGGGGACCCGACGCACACCTTC. Filled out from reference TRBV7-2 and TRBJ1-2, the complete variable domain reads GAGVSQSPSNKVTEKGKDVELRCDPISGHTALYWYRQSLGQGLEFLIYFQGNSAPDKSGLPSDRFSAERTGGSVSTLTIQRTQQEDSAVYLCASSPAGDPTHTFGSGTRLTVV.

This clonotype turned up a few times. The chain links TRBV29-1 to TRBJ1-2; 7 bases line up with TRBD1. This CDR3 region has 12 residues. Germline trimming cut 7 bases from V and 1 base from J; bases unmatched to any gene: 3. Germline V CDR1 and CDR2: SQVTM, ANQGSEA. CDR3 coding DNA: TGCAGCGGCGGGGACAGTAACTATGGCTACACCTTC. It codes for CSGGDSNYGYTF.

This clonotype was detected only a few times. This may be a read error, as it is one base from a much larger clone. The rearrangement joins TRBV20-1 to TRBJ2-5, with TRBD2 matching 8 bases. The J segment lost 11 bases and the V segment lost 3 bases, leaving 26 bases of the junction unmatched. This CDR3 spans 18 amino acids. Germline CDR1 DFQATT, CDR2 SNEGSKA (reference sequence). The CDR3 sequence: CSARKPLGLGGLYNEQYF. DNA of the CDR3: TGCAGTGCTAGGAAACCTTTGGGACTAGGGGGACTCTACAATGAGCAGTACTTC.

CDR3 protein: CSVGAGGYTF. As DNA, the CDR3 is TGCAGCGTTGGAGCAGGTGGCTACACCTTC. The chain uses TRBV29-1 and TRBJ1-2; D is ambiguous. V was clipped by 4 bases and J by 7 bases, with 7 bases between them. CDR1 and CDR2 (germline): SQVTM, ANQGSEA. The CDR3 runs to 10 residues.

The chain links TRBV12-3 or TRBV12-4 to TRBJ2-7; D gene uncertain. CDR3 length equals 13 residues. V shed 3 bases and J shed 2 bases, with 8 bases lying between them. CDR3 protein: CASSFGGTYEQYF. The DNA of the CDR3 is TGTGCCAGCAGTTTTGGCGGAACCTACGAGCAGTACTTC.

As DNA, the CDR3 is TGCAGTGCCGGGACCCGGGGTGGCTACACCTTC. Residues: CSAGTRGGYTF. The chain carries TRBV20-1 and TRBJ1-2; TRBD1 might be the D (5 bases). V dropped 6 bases and J dropped 7 bases, with 12 bases sitting between them. The CDR3 is made up of 11 amino acids. Looked up from germline, CDR1 is DFQATT and CDR2 is SNEGSKA (reference sequence).

As to this clonotype: A much bigger clone sits one base away, suggesting this may be a read error. The CDR3 region is CASSTGSFGPQNF. CDR3 coding DNA: TGTGCCAGCAGTACAGGATCCTTCGGGCCCCAGAATTTT. The rearrangement uses TRBV27 and TRBJ1-5; D perhaps matches TRBD1 (5 bases). The CDR3 consists of 13 residues. The germline gives CDR1 MNHEY, CDR2 SMNVEV (reference sequence).

This clonotype has ten or more counts. V gene TRBV3-1 combines with J gene TRBJ1-5; D is uncertain. Looked up from germline, CDR1 is LGHDT and CDR2 is YNNKEL (reference sequence). The V end lost 0 bases, the J end lost 0 bases, and 12 bases lay between the germline ends. The CDR3 contains 17 residues. The CDR3, as DNA: TGTGCCAGCAGCCAAGACGGTAAGGGAGGTAGCAATCAGCCCCAGCATTTT. Translation gives CASSQDGKGGSNQPQHF.

This clonotype has a handful of counts. Since a much larger clone is just one base distant, this may be a read error. The chain carries TRBV12-3 or TRBV12-4 and TRBJ2-1, with D unclear. V lost 1 base to trimming and J lost 13 bases, with 14 bases between them. This CDR3 has 13 residues. The CDR3 sequence: CASSLGSAQTQFF. CDR3 coding DNA: TGTGCCAGCAGTTTAGGGAGCGCCCAGACCCAGTTCTTC.

This clonotype was detected only a few times. The chain uses TRBV16 and TRBJ2-3; D is uncertain. V was clipped by 4 bases and J by 2 bases, with 7 bases between them. This CDR3 region has 13 residues. From germline, CDR1 is KGHSY and CDR2 FQNENV. CDR3 loop: CASSRYNTDTQYF. CDR3 sequence (DNA): TGTGCCAGCAGCCGTTACAACACAGATACGCAGTATTTT.

Note on this clonotype: A much larger clone differs from this one at a single base, so this may be a read error. The chain links TRBV27 to TRBJ1-2, with D unresolved. The V gene's germline CDR1 is MNHEY and CDR2 SMNVEV (reference sequence). The CDR3 has 14 amino acids. The ends were cut back, 2 bases at V and 4 bases at J, with 11 bases in the middle. The CDR3 DNA sequence: TGTGCCAGCAGTTTAGCGGAGGGTAGCTATGGCTACACCTTC. It encodes CASSLAEGSYGYTF.

This clonotype was counted at least ten times. The junction shows a germline mismatch at one end, possibly a read error. The chain couples TRBV5-1 to TRBJ1-2, with a tentative D call TRBD1 (5 bases). Germline values: CDR1 SGHRS, CDR2 YFSETQ. This CDR3 spans 13 amino acids. CDR3 sequence reads: CASSLGGDYGYTF. The CDR3 bases are TGTGCCAGCAGCCTGGGGGGGGACTATGGCTACACCTTC. The whole variable domain, remainder taken from reference TRBV5-1 and TRBJ1-2, is KAGVTQTPRYLIKTRGQQVTLSCSPISGHRSVSWYQQTPGQGLQFLFEYFSETQRNKGNFPGRFSGRQFSNSRSEMNVSTLELGDSALYLCASSLGGDYGYTFGSGTRLTVV.

This clonotype was counted many times. The chain combines TRBV5-1 with TRBJ2-3; no clear D. The ends were cut back, 0 bases at V and 2 bases at J, with 4 bases in the middle. Per germline, CDR1 SGHRS and CDR2 YFSETQ. The CDR3 is 13 amino acids. Here the CDR3 reads CASSLEPTDTQYF. DNA for the CDR3: TGCGCCAGCAGCTTGGAACCCACAGATACGCAGTATTTT.

This clonotype was recorded once. A much larger clone differs from this one at a single base, so this may be a read error. This chain uses TRBV20-1 with TRBJ2-3; the match to TRBD2 covers 10 bases. The germline CDR1 and CDR2 sequences are DFQATT and SNEGSKA (reference sequence). The CDR3 is made up of 17 amino acids. CDR3: CSARDYWSSGSTDTRYF. CDR3 nucleotides: TGCAGTGCTAGAGATTATTGGTCTAGCGGGAGCACAGATACGCGGTATTTT.

With regard to this clonotype: This may come from a read error, since a much larger clone is one base off. The genes are TRBV9 and TRBJ1-1; the D gene is possibly TRBD1 (5 bases). The germline V and J ends were trimmed by 2 bases and 0 bases, with 5 bases remaining between them. From germline, CDR1 is SGDLS and CDR2 YYNGEE. This CDR3 region has 13 residues. The CDR3 is CASSVTVNTEAFF. The DNA for the CDR3 is TGTGCCAGCAGCGTGACAGTGAACACTGAAGCTTTCTTT.

V is TRBV30 and J is TRBJ2-5; TRBD2 matches 15 bases. The germline CDR1 and CDR2 sequences are GTSNPN and SVGIG (reference sequence). With 8 bases clipped from V and 5 bases from J, the junction kept 3 bases outside the gene matches. This CDR3 comprises 13 residues. The DNA for the CDR3 is TGTGCCCGGACTAGCGGGGGGGCCGAGACCCAGTACTTC. This gives the protein CARTSGGAETQYF.

This clonotype was found once. A much larger clonotype is one base distant, so this may be a read error. The chain has TRBV10-3 and TRBJ1-5; perhaps TRBD1 as D (6 bases). V lost 8 bases, J lost 4 bases, and 12 bases lay in between. Germline V gene lookup returns CDR1 ENHRY and CDR2 SYGVKD. This CDR3 contains 13 residues. The CDR3 sequence is CAIGGQQNQPQHF. The CDR3 region has the DNA TGTGCCATCGGTGGACAGCAGAATCAGCCCCAGCATTTT.